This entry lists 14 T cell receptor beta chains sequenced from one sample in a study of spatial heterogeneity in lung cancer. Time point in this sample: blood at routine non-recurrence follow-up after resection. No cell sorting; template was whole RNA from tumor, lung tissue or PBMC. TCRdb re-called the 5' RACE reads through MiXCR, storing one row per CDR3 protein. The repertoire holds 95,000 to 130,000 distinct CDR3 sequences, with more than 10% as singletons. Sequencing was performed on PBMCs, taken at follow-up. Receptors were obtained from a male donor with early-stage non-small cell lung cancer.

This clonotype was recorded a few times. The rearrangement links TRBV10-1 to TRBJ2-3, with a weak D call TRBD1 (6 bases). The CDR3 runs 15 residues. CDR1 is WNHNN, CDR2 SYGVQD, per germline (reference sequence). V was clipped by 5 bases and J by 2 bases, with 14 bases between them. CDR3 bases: TGCGCCAGCAGTCGGGAAGGGGGATTCACAGATACGCAGTATTTT. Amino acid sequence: CASSREGGFTDTQYF.

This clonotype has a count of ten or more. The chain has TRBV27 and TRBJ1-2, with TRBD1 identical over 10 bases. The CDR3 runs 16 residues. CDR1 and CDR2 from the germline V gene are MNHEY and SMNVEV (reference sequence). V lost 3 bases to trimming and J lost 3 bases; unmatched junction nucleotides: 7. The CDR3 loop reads CASSFIVDRGHYGYTF. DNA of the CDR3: TGTGCCAGCAGTTTCATCGTCGACAGGGGGCACTATGGCTACACCTTC.

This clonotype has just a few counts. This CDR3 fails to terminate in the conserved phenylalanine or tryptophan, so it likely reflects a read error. The CDR3 sequence: CASTIGTSSGNTIYS. The CDR3 DNA reads as TGTGCCAGCACCATAGGGACAAGCTCTGGAAACACCATATATTCT. The rearrangement joins TRBV2 to TRBJ1-3, with a possible D match to TRBD1 (6 bases). This CDR3 comprises 15 residues. Germline V gene data show CDR1 as SNHLY and CDR2 as FYNNEI. V was clipped by 7 bases and J by 0 bases, with 13 bases between them.

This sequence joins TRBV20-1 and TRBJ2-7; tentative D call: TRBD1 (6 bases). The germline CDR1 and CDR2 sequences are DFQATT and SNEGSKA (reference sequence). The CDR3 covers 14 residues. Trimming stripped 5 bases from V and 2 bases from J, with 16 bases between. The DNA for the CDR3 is TGCAGTGCTCCCACTCCCGGACAGCCCTACGAGCAGTACTTC. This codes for CSAPTPGQPYEQYF.

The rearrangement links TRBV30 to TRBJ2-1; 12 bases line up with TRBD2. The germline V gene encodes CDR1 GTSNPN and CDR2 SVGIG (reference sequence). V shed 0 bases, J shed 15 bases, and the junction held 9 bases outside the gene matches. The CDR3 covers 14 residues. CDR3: CAWSVRLAGGPWFF. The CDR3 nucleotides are TGTGCCTGGAGTGTAAGGCTAGCGGGGGGGCCGTGGTTCTTC.

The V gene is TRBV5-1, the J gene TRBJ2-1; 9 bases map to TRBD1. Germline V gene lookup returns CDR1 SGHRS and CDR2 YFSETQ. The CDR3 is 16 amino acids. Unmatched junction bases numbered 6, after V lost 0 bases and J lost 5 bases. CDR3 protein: CASSLGLGQGNNEQFF. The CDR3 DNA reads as TGCGCCAGCAGCTTGGGGCTCGGACAGGGGAACAATGAGCAGTTCTTC.

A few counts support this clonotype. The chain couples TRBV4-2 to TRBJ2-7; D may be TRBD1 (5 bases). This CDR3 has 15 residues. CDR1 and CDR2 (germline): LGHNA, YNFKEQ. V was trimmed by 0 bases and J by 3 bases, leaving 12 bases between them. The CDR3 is CASSQDLDSYYEQYF. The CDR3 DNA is TGTGCCAGCAGCCAAGATCTAGACAGCTACTACGAGCAGTACTTC.

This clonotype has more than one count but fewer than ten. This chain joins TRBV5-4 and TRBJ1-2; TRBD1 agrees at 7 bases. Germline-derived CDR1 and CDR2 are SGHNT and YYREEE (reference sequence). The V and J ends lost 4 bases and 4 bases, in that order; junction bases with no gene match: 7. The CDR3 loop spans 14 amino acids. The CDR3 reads CASSRDRQGYGYTF. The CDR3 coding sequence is TGTGCCAGCAGCCGCGATCGACAGGGCTATGGCTACACCTTC.

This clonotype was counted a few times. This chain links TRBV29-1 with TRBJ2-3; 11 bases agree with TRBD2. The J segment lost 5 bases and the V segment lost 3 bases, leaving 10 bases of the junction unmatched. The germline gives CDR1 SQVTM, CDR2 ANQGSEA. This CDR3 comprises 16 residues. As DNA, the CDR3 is TGCAGCGTTGATCGGCTAGCGGGGGGCCGTAAAGATACGCAGTATTTT. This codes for CSVDRLAGGRKDTQYF.

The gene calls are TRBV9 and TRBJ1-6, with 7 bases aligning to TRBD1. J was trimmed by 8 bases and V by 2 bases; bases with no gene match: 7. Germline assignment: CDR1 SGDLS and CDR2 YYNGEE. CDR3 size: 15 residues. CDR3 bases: TGTGCCAGCAGCGTGACAGGGTCCCAAGATTCACCCCTCCACTTT. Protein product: CASSVTGSQDSPLHF.

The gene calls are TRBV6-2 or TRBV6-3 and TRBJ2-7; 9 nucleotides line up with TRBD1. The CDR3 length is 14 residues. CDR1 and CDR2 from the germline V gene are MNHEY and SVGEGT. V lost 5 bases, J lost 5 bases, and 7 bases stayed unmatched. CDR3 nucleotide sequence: TGTGCCAGCAGTCCCCGGGACAGGGAAAACGAGCAGTACTTC. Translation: CASSPRDRENEQYF.

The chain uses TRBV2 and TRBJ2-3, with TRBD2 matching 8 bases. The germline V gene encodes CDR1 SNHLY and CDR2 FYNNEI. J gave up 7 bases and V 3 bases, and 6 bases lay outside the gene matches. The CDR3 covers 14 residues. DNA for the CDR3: TGTGCCAGCAGTGATAAAATAGCGGGGTATACGCAGTATTTT. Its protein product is CASSDKIAGYTQYF.

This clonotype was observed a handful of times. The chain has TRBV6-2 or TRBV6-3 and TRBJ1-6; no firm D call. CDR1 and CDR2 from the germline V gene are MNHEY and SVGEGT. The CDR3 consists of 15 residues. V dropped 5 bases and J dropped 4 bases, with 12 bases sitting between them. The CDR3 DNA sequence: TGTGCCAGCAGTCCCCCGGGCCTTTATAATTCACCCCTCCACTTT. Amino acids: CASSPPGLYNSPLHF.

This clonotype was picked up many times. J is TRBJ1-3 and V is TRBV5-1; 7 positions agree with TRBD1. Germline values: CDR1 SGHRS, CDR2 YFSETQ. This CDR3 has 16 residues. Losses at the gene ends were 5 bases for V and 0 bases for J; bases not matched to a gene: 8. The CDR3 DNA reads TGCGCCAGCAGTTACCAGGGGGAAGGCTCTGGAAACACCATATATTTT. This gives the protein CASSYQGEGSGNTIYF.